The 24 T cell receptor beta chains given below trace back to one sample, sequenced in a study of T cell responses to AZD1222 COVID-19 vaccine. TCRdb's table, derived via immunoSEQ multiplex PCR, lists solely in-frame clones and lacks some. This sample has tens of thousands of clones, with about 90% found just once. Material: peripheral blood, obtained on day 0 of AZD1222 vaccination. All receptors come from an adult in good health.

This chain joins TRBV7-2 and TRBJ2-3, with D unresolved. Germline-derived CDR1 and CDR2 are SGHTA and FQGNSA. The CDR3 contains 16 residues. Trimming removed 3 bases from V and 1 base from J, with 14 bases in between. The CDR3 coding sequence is TGTGCCAGCAGCTTCCCCGCAGGCCGGGGCACAGATACGCAGTATTTT. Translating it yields CASSFPAGRGTDTQYF.

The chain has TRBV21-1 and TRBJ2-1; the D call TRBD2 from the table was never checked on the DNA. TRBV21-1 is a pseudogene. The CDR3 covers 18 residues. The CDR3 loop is CASSKVPPSVNSYNEQFF. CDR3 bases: TGTGCCAGCAGCAAAGTTCCCCCCAGCGTCAACTCCTACAATGAGCAGTTCTTC.

CDR3 DNA: TGTGCCAGCAGCTTAAATGGACAGGGGGCCTACAATGAGCAGTTCTTC. It specifies CASSLNGQGAYNEQFF. This chain links TRBV7-3 with TRBJ2-1; 10 bases line up with TRBD1. The germline CDR1 and CDR2 sequences are SGHTA and FQGTGA. This CDR3 is built from 16 residues. V trimming: 1 base; J trimming: 2 bases; junction bases outside the gene matches: 2.

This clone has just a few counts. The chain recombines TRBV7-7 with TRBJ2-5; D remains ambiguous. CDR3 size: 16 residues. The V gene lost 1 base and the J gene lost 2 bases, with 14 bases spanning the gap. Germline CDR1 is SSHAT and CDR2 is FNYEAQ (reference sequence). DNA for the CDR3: TGTGCCAGCAGCTTAGGTCGACTCGTCGGGCAAGAGACCCAGTACTTC. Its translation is CASSLGRLVGQETQYF.

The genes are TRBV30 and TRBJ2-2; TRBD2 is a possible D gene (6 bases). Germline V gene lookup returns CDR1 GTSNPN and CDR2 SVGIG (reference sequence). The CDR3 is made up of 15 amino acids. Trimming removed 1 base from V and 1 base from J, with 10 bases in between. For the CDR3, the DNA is TGTGCCTGGAGTGGGCTCGGGGGGAACACCGGGGAGCTGTTTTTT. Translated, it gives CAWSGLGGNTGELFF.

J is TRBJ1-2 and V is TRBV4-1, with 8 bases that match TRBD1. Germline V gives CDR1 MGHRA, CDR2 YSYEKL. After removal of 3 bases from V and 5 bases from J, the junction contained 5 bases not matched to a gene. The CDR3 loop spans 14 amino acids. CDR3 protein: CASSHTGTGYGYTF. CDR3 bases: TGCGCCAGCAGCCACACCGGGACAGGTTATGGCTACACCTTC.

The CDR3: CASKIRVLGNEQFF. The CDR3 region has the DNA TGTGCCAGTAAAATAAGGGTCCTGGGGAATGAGCAGTTCTTC. The chain recombines TRBV19 with TRBJ2-1; D not certain. The CDR3 is made up of 14 amino acids. The V end lost 7 bases, the J end lost 7 bases, and 17 bases lay between the germline ends. Germline CDR1 is LNHDA and CDR2 is SQIVND (reference sequence). The whole variable domain, remainder taken from reference TRBV19 and TRBJ2-1, is DGGITQSPKYLFRKEGQNVTLSCEQNLNHDAMYWYRQDPGQGLRLIYYSQIVNDFQKGDIAEGYSVSREKKESFPLTVTSAQKNPTAFYLCASKIRVLGNEQFFGPGTRLTVL.

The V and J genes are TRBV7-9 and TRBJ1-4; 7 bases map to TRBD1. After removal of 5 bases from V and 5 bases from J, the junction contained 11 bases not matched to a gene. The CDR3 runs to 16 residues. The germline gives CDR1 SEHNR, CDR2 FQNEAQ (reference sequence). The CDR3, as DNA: TGTGCCAGCAGCCCGCTCGGGGCAGGGGGAAATGAAAAACTGTTTTTT. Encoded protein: CASSPLGAGGNEKLFF.

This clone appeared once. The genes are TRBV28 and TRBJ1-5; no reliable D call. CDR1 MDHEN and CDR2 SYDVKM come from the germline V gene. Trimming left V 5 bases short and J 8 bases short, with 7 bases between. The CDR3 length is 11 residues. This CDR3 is CASSPREPQHF. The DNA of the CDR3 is TGTGCCAGCAGTCCGAGAGAGCCCCAGCATTTT.

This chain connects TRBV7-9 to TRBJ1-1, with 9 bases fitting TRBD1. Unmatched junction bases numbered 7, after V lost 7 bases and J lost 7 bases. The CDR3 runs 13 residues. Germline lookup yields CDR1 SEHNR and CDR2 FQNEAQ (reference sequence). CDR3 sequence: CASMRTGENEAFF. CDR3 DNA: TGTGCCAGCATGCGGACAGGGGAGAATGAAGCTTTCTTT. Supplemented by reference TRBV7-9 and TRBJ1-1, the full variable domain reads DTGVSQNPRHKITKRGQNVTFRCDPISEHNRLYWYRQTLGQGPEFLTYFQNEAQLEKSRLLSDRFSAERPKGSFSTLEIQRTEQGDSAMYLCASMRTGENEAFFGQGTRLTVV.

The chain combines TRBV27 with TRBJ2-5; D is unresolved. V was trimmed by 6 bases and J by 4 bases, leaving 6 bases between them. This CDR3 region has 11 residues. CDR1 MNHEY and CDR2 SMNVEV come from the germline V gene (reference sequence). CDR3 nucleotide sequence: TGTGCCAGCAGGCTGGGAGAGACCCAGTACTTC. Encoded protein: CASRLGETQYF.

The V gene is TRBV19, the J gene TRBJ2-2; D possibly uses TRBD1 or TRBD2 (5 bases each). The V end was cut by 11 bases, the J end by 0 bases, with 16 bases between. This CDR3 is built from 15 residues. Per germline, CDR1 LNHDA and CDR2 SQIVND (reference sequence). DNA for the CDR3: TGTGCCGTACAATCCGGGACGGCGAACACCGGGGAGCTGTTTTTT. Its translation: CAVQSGTANTGELFF.

This CDR3 is CASSQGAGVDGYTF. CDR3 sequence (DNA): TGTGCCAGCAGCCAAGGTGCAGGGGTGGATGGCTACACCTTC. This rearrangement joins TRBV3-1 (or the pseudogene TRBV3-2) to TRBJ1-2; TRBD1 is a possible D gene (6 bases). Germline V gives CDR1 LGHDT, CDR2 YNNKEL (reference sequence). The CDR3 is 14 residues long. V was cut by 1 base and J by 6 bases, with 12 bases left in between.

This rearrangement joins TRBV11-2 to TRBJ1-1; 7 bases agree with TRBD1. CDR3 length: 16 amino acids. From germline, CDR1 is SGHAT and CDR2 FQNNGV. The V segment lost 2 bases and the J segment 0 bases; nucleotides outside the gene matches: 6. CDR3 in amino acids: CASSLLPGQLNTEAFF. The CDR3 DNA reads TGTGCCAGCAGCTTACTACCGGGACAGCTGAACACTGAAGCTTTCTTT.

CDR3 region: CASSDGTSGAHYNEQFF. CDR3 DNA sequence: TGTGCCAGCAGTGACGGGACTAGCGGGGCCCATTACAATGAGCAGTTCTTC. J is TRBJ2-1 and V is TRBV9, with 13 bases fitting TRBD2. J lost 4 bases, V lost 5 bases, and 9 bases had no gene match. Germline CDR1 reads SGDLS; CDR2 reads YYNGEE. This CDR3 has 17 amino acids.

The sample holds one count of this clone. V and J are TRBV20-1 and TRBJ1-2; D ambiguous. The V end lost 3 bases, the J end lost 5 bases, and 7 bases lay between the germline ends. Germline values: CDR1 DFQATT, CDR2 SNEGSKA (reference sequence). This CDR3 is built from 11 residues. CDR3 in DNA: TGCAGTGCTAGTAGAGAATATGGCTACACCTTC. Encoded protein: CSASREYGYTF.

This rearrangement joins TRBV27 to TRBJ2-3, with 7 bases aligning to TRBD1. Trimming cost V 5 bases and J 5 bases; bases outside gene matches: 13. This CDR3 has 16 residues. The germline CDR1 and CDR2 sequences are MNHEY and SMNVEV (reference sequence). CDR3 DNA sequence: TGTGCCAGCAGTGTCAGCCCCAACGACAGGGAAGATACGCAGTATTTT. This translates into CASSVSPNDREDTQYF.

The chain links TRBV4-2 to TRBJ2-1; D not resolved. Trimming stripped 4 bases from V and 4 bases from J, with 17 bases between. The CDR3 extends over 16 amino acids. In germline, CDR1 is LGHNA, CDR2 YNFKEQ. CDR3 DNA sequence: TGTGCCAGCAGCCCTCAGGCAGCCGATCTGTACAATGAGCAGTTCTTC. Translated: CASSPQAADLYNEQFF.

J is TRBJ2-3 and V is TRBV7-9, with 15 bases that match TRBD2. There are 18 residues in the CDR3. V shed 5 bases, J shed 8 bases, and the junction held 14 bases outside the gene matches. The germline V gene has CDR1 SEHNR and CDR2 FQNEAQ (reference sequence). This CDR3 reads CASSAGGTSGGPRGTQYF. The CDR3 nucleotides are TGTGCCAGCAGCGCCGGTGGGACTAGCGGGGGGCCCCGGGGTACGCAGTATTTT.

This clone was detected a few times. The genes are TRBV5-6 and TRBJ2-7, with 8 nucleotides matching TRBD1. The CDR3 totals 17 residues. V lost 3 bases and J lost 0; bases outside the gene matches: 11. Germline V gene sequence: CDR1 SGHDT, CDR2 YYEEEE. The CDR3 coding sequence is TGTGCCAGCAGCTCCCTCACGGACAGGGCGAGCTCCTACGAGCAGTACTTC. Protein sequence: CASSSLTDRASSYEQYF.

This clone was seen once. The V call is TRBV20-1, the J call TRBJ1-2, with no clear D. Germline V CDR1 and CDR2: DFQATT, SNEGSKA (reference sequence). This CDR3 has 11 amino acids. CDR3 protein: CRTSEGGGYTF. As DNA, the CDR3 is TGCAGGACCAGTGAGGGAGGAGGCTACACCTTC.

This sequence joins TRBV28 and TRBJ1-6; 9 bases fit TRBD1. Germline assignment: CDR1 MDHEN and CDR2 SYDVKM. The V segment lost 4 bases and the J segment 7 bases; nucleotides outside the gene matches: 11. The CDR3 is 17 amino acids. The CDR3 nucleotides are TGTGCCAGCAGTTCACCCGGGACAGGGCGAAAAAATTCACCCCTCCACTTT. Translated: CASSSPGTGRKNSPLHF.

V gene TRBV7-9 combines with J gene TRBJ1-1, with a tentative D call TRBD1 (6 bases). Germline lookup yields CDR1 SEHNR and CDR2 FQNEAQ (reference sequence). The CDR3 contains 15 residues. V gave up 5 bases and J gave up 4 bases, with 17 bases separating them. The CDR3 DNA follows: TGTGCCAGCAGCATGGACAGTCCTGGTCTCACTGAAGCTTTCTTT. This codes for CASSMDSPGLTEAFF.

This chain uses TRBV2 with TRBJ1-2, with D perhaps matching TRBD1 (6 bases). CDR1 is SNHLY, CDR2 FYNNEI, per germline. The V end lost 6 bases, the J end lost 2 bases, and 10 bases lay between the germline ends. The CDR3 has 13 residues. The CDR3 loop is CASSQTGNYGYTF. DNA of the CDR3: TGTGCCAGCAGCCAAACAGGGAACTATGGCTACACCTTC.